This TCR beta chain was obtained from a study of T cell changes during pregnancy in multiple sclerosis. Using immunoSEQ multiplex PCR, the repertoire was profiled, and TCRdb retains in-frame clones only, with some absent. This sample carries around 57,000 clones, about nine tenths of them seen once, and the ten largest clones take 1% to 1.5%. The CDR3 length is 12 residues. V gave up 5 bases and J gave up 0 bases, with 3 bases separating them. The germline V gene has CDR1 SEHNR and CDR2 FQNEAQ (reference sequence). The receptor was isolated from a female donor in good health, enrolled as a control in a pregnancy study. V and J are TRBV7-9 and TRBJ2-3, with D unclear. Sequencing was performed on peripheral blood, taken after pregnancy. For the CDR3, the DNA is TGTGCCAGCAGCCCTAGCACAGATACGCAGTATTTT. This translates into CASSPSTDTQYF.